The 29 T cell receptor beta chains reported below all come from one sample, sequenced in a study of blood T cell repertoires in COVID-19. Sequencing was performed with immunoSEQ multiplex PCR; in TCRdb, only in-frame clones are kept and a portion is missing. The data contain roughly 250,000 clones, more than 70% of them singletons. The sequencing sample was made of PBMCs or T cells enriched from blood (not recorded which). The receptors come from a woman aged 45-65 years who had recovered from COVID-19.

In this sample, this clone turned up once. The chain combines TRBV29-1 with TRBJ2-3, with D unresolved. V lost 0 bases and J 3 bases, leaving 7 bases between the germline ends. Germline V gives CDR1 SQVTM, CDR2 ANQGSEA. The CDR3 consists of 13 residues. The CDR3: CSVEDQITDTQYF. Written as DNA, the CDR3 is TGCAGCGTTGAAGATCAGATAACAGATACGCAGTATTTT.

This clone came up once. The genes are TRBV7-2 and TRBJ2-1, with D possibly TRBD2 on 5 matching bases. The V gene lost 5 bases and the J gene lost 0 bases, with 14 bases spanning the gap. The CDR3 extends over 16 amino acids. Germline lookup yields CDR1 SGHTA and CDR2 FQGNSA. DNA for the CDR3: TGTGCCAGCAGCGCCACTGGTACTAGCTCCTACAATGAGCAGTTCTTC. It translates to CASSATGTSSYNEQFF.

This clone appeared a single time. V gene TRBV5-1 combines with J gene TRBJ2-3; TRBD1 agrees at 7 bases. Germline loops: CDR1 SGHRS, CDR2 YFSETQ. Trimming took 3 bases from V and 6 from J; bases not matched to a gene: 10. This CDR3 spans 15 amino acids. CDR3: CASSSPGQTLDTQYF. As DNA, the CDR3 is TGCGCCAGCAGCTCACCGGGACAGACGCTGGATACGCAGTATTTT.

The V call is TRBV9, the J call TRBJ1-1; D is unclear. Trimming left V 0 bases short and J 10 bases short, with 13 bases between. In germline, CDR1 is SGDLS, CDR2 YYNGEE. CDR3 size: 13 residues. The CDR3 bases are TGTGCCAGCAGCGTAGATTCCTCCTCCCCAGCTTTCTTT. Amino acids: CASSVDSSSPAFF.

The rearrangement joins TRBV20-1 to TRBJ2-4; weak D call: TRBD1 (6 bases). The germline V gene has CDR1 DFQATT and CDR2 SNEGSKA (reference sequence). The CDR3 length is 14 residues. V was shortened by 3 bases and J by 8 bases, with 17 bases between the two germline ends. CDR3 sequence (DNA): TGCAGTGCTAGTGAAGACAGGATATTAGACATTCAGTACTTC. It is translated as CSASEDRILDIQYF.

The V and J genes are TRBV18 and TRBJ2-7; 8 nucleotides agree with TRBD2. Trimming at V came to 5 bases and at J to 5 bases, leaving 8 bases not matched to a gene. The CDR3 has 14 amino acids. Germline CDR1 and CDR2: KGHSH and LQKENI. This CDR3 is CASSSVAGLDEQYF. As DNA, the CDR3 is TGTGCCAGCTCATCCGTAGCGGGGCTCGACGAGCAGTACTTC.

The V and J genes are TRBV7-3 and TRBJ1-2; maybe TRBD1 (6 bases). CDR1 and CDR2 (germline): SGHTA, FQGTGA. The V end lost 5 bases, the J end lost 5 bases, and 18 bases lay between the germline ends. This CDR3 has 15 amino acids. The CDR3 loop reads CASSRPDRQLYGYTF. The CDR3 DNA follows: TGTGCCAGCAGCCGACCGGACAGACAATTGTATGGCTACACCTTC.

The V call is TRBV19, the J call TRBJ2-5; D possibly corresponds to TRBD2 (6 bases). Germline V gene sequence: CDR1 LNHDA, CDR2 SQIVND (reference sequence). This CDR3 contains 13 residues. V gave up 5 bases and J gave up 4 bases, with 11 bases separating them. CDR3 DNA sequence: TGTGCCAGTAGTTTCTCTAGCGCAGAGACCCAGTACTTC. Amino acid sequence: CASSFSSAETQYF.

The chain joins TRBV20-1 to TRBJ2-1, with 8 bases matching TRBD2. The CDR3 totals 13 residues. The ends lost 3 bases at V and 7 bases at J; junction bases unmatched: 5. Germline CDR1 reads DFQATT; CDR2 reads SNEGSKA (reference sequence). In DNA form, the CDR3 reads TGCAGTGCTAGTAGCGGGGATCGGAATGAGCAGTTCTTC. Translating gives CSASSGDRNEQFF.

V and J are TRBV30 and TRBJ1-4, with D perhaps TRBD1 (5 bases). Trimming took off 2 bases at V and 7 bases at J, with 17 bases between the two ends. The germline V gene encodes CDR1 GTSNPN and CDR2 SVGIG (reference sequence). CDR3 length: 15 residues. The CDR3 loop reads CAWSIPGTGGEKLFF. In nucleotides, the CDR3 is TGTGCCTGGAGTATCCCCGGGACGGGGGGTGAAAAACTGTTTTTT.

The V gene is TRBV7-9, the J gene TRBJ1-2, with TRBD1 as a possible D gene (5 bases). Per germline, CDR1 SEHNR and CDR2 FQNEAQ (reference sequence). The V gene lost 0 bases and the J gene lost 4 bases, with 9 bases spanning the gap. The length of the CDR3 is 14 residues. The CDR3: CASSLAGERYGYTF. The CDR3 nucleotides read TGTGCCAGCAGCTTAGCAGGGGAACGCTATGGCTACACCTTC.

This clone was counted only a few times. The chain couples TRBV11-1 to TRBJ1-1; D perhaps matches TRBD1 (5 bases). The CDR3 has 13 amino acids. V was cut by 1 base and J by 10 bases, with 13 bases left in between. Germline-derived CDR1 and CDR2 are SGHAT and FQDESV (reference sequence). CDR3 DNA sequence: TGTGCCAGCAGCTTAGGTTCGACAGCCGGAGCTTTCTTT. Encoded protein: CASSLGSTAGAFF.

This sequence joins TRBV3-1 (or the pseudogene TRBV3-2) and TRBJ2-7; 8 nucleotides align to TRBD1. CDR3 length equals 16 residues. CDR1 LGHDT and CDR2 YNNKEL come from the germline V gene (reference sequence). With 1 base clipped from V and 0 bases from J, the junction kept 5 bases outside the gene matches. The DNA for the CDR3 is TGTGCCAGCAGCCAAGTTCTGGGACAGGACTCCTACGAGCAGTACTTC. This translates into CASSQVLGQDSYEQYF.

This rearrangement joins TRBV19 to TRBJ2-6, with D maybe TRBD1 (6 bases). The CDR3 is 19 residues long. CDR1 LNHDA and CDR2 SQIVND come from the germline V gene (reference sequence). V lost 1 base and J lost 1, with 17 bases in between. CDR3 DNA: TGTGCCAGTAGTATAGTCCCCGCAGGGGCGGCGTCTGGGGCCAACGTCCTGACTTTC. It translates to CASSIVPAGAASGANVLTF.

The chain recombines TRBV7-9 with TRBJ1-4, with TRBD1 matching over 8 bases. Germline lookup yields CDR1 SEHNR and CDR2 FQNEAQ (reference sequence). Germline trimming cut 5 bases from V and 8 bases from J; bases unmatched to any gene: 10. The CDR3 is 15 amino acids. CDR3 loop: CASSELDREFEKLFF. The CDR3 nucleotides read TGTGCCAGCAGCGAGCTGGACAGGGAGTTCGAAAAACTGTTTTTT.

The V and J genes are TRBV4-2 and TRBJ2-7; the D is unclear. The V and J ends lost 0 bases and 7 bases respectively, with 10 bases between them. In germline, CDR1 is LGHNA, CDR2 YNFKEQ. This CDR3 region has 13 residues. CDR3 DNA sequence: TGTGCCAGCAGCCAAGAGGCTAGGCAAGAGCAGTACTTC. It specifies CASSQEARQEQYF.

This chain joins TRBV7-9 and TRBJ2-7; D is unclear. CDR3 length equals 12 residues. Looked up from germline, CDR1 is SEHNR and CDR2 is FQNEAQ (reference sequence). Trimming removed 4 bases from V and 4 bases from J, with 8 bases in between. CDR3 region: CASSSERYEQYF. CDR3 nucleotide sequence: TGTGCCAGCAGCTCGGAGAGGTACGAGCAGTACTTC.

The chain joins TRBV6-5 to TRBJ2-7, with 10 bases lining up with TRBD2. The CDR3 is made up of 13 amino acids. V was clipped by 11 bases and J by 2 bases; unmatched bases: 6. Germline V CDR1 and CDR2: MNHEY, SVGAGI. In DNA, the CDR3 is TGTGCCGTCAGGACTAGCGGTACCTACGAGCAGTACTTC. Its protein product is CAVRTSGTYEQYF.

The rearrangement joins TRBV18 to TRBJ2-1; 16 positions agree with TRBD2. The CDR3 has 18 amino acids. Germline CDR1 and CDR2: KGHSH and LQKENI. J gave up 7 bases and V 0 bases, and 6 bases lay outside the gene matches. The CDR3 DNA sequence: TGTGCCAGCTCACCACCGGGACTAGCGGGAGGGCCAGTAAATGAGCAGTTCTTC. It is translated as CASSPPGLAGGPVNEQFF.

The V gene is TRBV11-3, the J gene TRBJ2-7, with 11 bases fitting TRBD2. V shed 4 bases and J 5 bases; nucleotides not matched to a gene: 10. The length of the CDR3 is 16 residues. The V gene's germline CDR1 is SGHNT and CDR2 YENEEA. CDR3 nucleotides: TGTGCCAGCAGCTCCGCACTAGCGGGGGCCTTCCACGAGCAGTACTTC. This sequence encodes CASSSALAGAFHEQYF.

CDR3 residues: CSASRRGSYEQYF. CDR3 in DNA: TGCAGTGCTAGTAGGCGGGGGAGTTACGAGCAGTACTTC. The V and J genes are TRBV20-1 and TRBJ2-7; TRBD2 agrees at 7 bases. Germline CDR1 reads DFQATT; CDR2 reads SNEGSKA (reference sequence). Trimming cost V 3 bases and J 4 bases; bases outside gene matches: 6. There are 13 residues in the CDR3.

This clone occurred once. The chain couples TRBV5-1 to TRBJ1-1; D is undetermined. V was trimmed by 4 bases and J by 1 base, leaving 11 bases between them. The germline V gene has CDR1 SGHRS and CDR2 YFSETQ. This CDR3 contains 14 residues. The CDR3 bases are TGCGCCAGCAGCAGATTGAGCCCGAACACTGAAGCTTTCTTT. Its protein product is CASSRLSPNTEAFF.

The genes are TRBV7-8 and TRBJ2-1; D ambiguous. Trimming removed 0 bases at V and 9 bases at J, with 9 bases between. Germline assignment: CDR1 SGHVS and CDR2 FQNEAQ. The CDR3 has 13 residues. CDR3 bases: TGTGCCAGCAGCTTAGCAGGCCGCGGTGAGCAGTTCTTC. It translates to CASSLAGRGEQFF.

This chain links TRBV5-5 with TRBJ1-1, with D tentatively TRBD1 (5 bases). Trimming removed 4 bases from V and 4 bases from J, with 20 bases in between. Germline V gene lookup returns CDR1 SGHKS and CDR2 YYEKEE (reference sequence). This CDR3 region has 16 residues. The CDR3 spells CASSPPRPGSGTEAFF. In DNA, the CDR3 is TGTGCCAGCAGCCCCCCCCGTCCAGGGTCGGGCACTGAAGCTTTCTTT.

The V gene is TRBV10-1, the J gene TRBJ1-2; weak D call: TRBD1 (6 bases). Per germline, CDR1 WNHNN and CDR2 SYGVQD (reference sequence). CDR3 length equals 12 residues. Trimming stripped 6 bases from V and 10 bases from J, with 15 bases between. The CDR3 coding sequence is TGCGCCAGCAGATCAGGGGATTTATACTACACCTTC. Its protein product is CASRSGDLYYTF.

The CDR3 DNA reads TGTGCCAGCAGTGAAGACCCCGGGGGGGCGACCCAGTACTTC. Amino acid sequence: CASSEDPGGATQYF. The rearrangement links TRBV6-1 to TRBJ2-5; 8 bases match TRBD2. This CDR3 has 14 residues. Germline-derived CDR1 and CDR2 are MNHNS and SASEGT. V lost 1 base to trimming and J lost 7 bases; unmatched junction nucleotides: 5.

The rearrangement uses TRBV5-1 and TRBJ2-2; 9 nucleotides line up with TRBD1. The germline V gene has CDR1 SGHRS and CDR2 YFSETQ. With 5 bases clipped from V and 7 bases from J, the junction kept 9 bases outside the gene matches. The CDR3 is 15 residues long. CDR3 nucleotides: TGCGCCAGCAGTCGTCTGGGACAGGGCGGCGGGGAGCTGTTTTTT. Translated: CASSRLGQGGGELFF.

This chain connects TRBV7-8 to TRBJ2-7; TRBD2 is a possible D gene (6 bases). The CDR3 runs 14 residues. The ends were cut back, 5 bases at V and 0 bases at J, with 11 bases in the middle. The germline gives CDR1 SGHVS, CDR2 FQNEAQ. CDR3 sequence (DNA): TGTGCCAGCAGCGGACGGGACTTCTCCTACGAGCAGTACTTC. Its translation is CASSGRDFSYEQYF.

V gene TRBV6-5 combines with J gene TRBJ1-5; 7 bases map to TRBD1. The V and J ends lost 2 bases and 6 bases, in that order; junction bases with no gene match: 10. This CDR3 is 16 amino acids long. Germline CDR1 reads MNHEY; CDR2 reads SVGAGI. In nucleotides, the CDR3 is TGTGCCAGCAGTTACCCTCGACAGGGCTCGGCTCAGCCCCAGCATTTT. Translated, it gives CASSYPRQGSAQPQHF.